Listed here are 2 T cell receptor beta chains from one sample, sequenced in a study of blood T cell repertoires in COVID-19. Clones were sequenced by immunoSEQ multiplex PCR, and TCRdb holds only the in-frame ones, with some missing. The table lists 250,000 to 300,000 clones, about nine tenths of them singletons. Sequencing used peripheral blood. The receptors were gathered from a woman aged 45-59 years with COVID-19, enrolled during active disease.

This sequence joins TRBV5-4 and TRBJ1-1, with D possibly being TRBD1 (6 bases). CDR3 length: 15 amino acids. V shed 4 bases and J shed 1 base, with 14 bases lying between them. Germline CDR1 is SGHNT and CDR2 is YYREEE (reference sequence). CDR3 sequence: CASSQSRTANTEAFF. Here the CDR3 DNA reads TGTGCCAGCAGCCAGAGTAGGACAGCGAACACTGAAGCTTTCTTT.

The rearrangement uses TRBV18 and TRBJ2-1; 8 bases match TRBD2. The CDR3 length is 13 residues. The ends lost 5 bases at V and 10 bases at J; junction bases unmatched: 7. Germline V lookup: CDR1 KGHSH, CDR2 LQKENI. Here the CDR3 DNA reads TGTGCCAGCTCAAAGCGGGAGCTTGGGGAGCAGTTCTTC. This encodes CASSKRELGEQFF.